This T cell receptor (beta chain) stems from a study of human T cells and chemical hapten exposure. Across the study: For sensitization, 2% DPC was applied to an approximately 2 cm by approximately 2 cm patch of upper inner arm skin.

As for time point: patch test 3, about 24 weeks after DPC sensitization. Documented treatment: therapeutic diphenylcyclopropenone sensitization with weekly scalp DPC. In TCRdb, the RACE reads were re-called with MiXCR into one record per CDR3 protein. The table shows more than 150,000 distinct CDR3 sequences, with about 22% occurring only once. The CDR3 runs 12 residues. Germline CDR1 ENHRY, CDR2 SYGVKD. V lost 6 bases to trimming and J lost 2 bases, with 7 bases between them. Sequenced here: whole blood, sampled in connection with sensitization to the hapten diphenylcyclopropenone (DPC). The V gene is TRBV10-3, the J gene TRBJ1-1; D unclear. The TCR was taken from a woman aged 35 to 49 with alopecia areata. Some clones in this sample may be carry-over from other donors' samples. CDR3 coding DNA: TGTGCCATCAGAGGCAGTAACACTGAAGCTTTCTTT. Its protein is CAIRGSNTEAFF.